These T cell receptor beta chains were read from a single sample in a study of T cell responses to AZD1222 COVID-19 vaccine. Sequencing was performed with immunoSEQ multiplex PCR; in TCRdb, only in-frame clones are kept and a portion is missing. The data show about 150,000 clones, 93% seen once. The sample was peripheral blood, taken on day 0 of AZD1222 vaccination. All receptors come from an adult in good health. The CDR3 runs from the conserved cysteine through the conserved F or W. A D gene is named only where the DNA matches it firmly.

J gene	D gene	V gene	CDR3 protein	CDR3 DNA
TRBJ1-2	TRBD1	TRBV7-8	CASSLRDRGNYGYTF	TGTGCCAGCAGCTTACGGGACAGGGGTAACTATGGCTACACCTTC
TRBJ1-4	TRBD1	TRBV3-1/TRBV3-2	CASSQDLMGQGTEKLFF	TGTGCCAGCAGCCAAGATTTAATGGGACAGGGGACTGAAAAACTGTTTTTT
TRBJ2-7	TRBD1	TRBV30	CAWSLNTGGKYF	TGTGCCTGGAGTCTGAACACAGGGGGGAAGTACTTC
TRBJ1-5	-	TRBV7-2	CASSLSRNQPQHF	TGTGCCAGCAGCCTGTCCCGTAATCAGCCCCAGCATTTT
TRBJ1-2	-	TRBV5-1	CASSIGPEGYTF	TGCGCCAGCAGTATTGGACCTGAGGGCTACACCTTC
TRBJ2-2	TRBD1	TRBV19	CASTQGQGAGGELFF	TGTGCCAGTACCCAAGGACAGGGGGCGGGCGGGGAGCTGTTTTTT
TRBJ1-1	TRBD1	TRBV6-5	CATGGGAGIAEAFF	TGTGCCACAGGGGGCGGGGCTGGAATCGCTGAAGCTTTCTTT
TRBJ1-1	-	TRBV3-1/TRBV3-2	CASSLGQGIEAFF	TGTGCCAGCAGCCTCGGCCAGGGGATTGAAGCTTTCTTT
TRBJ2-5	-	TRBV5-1	CASSWGVSETGETQYF	TGCGCCAGCAGCTGGGGGGTTAGCGAAACTGGGGAGACCCAGTACTTC
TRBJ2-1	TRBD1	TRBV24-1	CATSDSGQGADEQFF	TGTGCCACCAGTGATTCCGGACAGGGGGCCGATGAGCAGTTCTTC
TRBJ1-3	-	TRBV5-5	CASSLLGATGNTIYF	TGTGCCAGCAGCTTGCTAGGGGCAACTGGAAACACCATATATTTT
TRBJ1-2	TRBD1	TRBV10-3	CAISEPGDRRLAPRYGYTF	TGTGCCATCAGTGAGCCGGGGGACAGGAGGCTTGCACCCCGTTATGGCTACACCTTC
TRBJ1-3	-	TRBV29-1	CSVGGGRDSGNTIYF	TGCAGCGTGGGAGGGGGTCGGGACTCTGGAAACACCATATATTTT
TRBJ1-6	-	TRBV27	CASSLSGRLAYNSPLHF	TGTGCCAGCAGTTTATCGGGCAGGCTCGCCTATAATTCACCCCTCCACTTT
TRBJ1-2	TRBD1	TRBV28	CASVRTGGGYGYTF	TGTGCCAGCGTCAGGACAGGGGGTGGCTATGGCTACACCTTC
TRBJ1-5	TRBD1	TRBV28	CASKIQGAYSNQPQHF	TGTGCCAGCAAAATCCAGGGGGCCTATAGCAATCAGCCCCAGCATTTT
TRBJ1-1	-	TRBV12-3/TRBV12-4	CASSLWGGAEAFF	TGTGCCAGCAGTTTGTGGGGGGGCGCTGAAGCTTTCTTT
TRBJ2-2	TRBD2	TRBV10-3	CAISESAGGDTGELFF	TGTGCCATCAGTGAGTCAGCGGGAGGGGACACCGGGGAGCTGTTTTTT
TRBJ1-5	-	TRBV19	CASSVRFGGLQPQHF	-
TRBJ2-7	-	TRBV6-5	CASKRSGESYEQYF	TGTGCCAGCAAGAGGTCAGGGGAATCCTACGAGCAGTACTTC
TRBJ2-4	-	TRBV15	CATSIRSTDIQYF	TGTGCCACCAGCATACGGAGCACAGACATTCAGTACTTC
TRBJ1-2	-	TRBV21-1	CASSRPRVPAGGYTF	TGTGCCAGCAGCAGGCCCAGGGTCCCTGCGGGTGGCTACACCTTC
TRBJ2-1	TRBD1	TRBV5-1	CASSLSGDRGNEQFF	TGCGCCAGCAGCTTGTCGGGGGACAGGGGGAATGAGCAGTTCTTC
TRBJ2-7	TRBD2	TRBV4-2	CASSQETSGSSYEQYF	TGTGCCAGCAGCCAAGAAACTAGCGGGAGCTCCTACGAGCAGTACTTC
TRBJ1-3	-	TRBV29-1	CSVEGGSGNTIYF	TGCAGCGTTGAAGGGGGCAGTGGAAACACCATATATTTT
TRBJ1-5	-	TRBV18	CASPVGALNQPQHF	TGTGCCAGCCCCGTCGGGGCTCTCAATCAGCCCCAGCATTTT
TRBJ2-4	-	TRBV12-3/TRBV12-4	CASSFGQGNIQYF	TGTGCCAGCAGTTTCGGGCAGGGAAACATTCAGTACTTC
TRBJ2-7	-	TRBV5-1	CASSLDPDSTYEQYF	TGCGCCAGCAGCTTGGATCCGGACAGCACCTACGAGCAGTACTTC
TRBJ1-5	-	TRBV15	CATSRSGRDNQPQHF	TGTGCCACCAGCAGGTCGGGACGAGACAATCAGCCCCAGCATTTT
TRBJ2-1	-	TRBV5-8	CASNTRSSYNEQFF	TGTGCCAGCAATACACGAAGCAGCTACAATGAGCAGTTCTTC
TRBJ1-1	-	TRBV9	CASSVARDGNTEAFF	TGTGCCAGCAGCGTAGCTCGGGACGGGAACACTGAAGCTTTCTTT
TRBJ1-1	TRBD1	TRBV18	CASSPRQGESTEAFF	TGTGCCAGCTCACCCCGACAGGGAGAGTCCACTGAAGCTTTCTTT
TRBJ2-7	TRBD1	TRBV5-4	CASSFDRESEQYF	TGTGCCAGCAGCTTTGACAGGGAGTCCGAGCAGTACTTC
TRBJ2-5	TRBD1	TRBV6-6	CASSYIGTGYQETQYF	TGTGCCAGCAGTTACATCGGGACAGGGTATCAAGAGACCCAGTACTTC
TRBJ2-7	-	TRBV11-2	CASSLGLETFEDEQYF	TGTGCCAGCAGCTTGGGACTGGAGACATTCGAAGACGAGCAGTACTTC
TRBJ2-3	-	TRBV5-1	CASSLGSQADTQYF	TGCGCCAGCAGCTTGGGAAGCCAGGCAGATACGCAGTATTTT
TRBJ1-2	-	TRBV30	CAGLGSHETDHYGYTF	TGTGCCGGACTTGGATCTCACGAGACGGACCACTATGGCTACACCTTC
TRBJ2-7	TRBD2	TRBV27	CASSSTSLREGPYEQYF	TGTGCCAGCAGTTCCACATCCCTACGGGAGGGACCCTACGAGCAGTACTTC
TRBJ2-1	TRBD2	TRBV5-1	CASSQLAVSSYNEQFF	TGCGCCAGCAGCCAGCTAGCGGTTAGCTCCTACAATGAGCAGTTCTTC